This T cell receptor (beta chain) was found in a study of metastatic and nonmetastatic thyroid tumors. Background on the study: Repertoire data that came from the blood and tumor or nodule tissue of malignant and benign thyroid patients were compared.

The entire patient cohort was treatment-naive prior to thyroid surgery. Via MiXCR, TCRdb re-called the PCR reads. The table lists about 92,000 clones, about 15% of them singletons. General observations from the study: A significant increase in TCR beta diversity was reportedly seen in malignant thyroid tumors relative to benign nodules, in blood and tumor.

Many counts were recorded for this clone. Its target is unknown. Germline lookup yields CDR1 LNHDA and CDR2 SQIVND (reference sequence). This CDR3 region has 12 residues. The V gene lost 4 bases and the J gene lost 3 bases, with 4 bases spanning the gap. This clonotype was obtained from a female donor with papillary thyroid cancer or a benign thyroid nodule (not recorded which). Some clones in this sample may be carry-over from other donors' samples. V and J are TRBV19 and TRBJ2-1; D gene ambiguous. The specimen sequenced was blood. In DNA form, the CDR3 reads TGTGCCAGTAGTAGCGGCTACAATGAGCAGTTCTTC. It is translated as CASSSGYNEQFF.